Below, 11 T cell receptor beta chains from the same sample are listed, as sequenced in a study of blood T cell repertoires in COVID-19. Assay used: immunoSEQ multiplex PCR; TCRdb lists only in-frame clones, some missing. The sample has 250,000 to 300,000 clones; roughly 85% are singletons. Sequencing used peripheral blood. The receptors were gathered from a man in his 60s who had recovered from COVID-19.

The rearrangement joins TRBV5-6 to TRBJ2-7; TRBD2 is a possible D gene (5 bases). Germline V lookup: CDR1 SGHDT, CDR2 YYEEEE. CDR3 length: 13 amino acids. Deletions cut 0 bases from V and 4 bases from J, with 8 bases between. The CDR3 DNA follows: TGTGCCAGCAGCTTGGCGGCGGGTTACGAGCAGTACTTC. Residues: CASSLAAGYEQYF.

This rearrangement joins TRBV19 to TRBJ1-5; 9 nucleotides align to TRBD1. The CDR3 runs 15 residues. With 3 bases clipped from V and 7 bases from J, the junction kept 7 bases outside the gene matches. Germline values: CDR1 LNHDA, CDR2 SQIVND (reference sequence). CDR3 coding DNA: TGTGCCAGTAGTATGACAGGGGGTAAAAACCAGCCCCAGCATTTT. It specifies CASSMTGGKNQPQHF.

The genes are TRBV6-1 and TRBJ2-7, with TRBD2 matching 8 bases. This CDR3 is 16 amino acids long. Trimming took 2 bases from V and 2 from J; bases not matched to a gene: 8. Germline CDR1 reads MNHNS; CDR2 reads SASEGT. The CDR3 reads CASSELLSGSPYEQYF. In nucleotides, the CDR3 is TGTGCCAGCAGTGAACTTCTGAGCGGGAGTCCCTACGAGCAGTACTTC.

CDR3: CASTTGGSEQFF. CDR3 bases: TGTGCCAGCACCACAGGGGGAAGTGAGCAGTTCTTC. The chain carries TRBV6-5 and TRBJ2-1, with TRBD1 matching 8 bases. Germline CDR1 and CDR2: MNHEY and SVGAGI. The CDR3 spans 12 residues. V was clipped by 7 bases and J by 9 bases; unmatched bases: 5.

V gene TRBV2 combines with J gene TRBJ1-2, with D perhaps matching TRBD1 (6 bases). The CDR3 has 17 amino acids. Germline V gene lookup returns CDR1 SNHLY and CDR2 FYNNEI. V was cut by 1 base and J by 4 bases, with 19 bases left in between. CDR3 residues: CASSEVALQGWSYGYTF. The CDR3 nucleotides are TGTGCCAGCAGTGAAGTTGCCCTACAGGGTTGGAGCTATGGCTACACCTTC.

The table lists this clone with a few counts. The rearrangement links TRBV10-1 to TRBJ1-1; no clear D gene. V lost 8 bases and J 9 bases, leaving 16 bases between the germline ends. Germline V gene sequence: CDR1 WNHNN, CDR2 SYGVQD (reference sequence). The length of the CDR3 is 12 residues. The CDR3 coding sequence is TGCGCCAGCCTGGCACTAATTTTAAAAGCTTTCTTT. Translated, it gives CASLALILKAFF.

This clone was detected only a few times. This sample includes further DNA sequences coding for the same CDR3. The chain is built from TRBV28 and TRBJ1-5, with 7 positions matching TRBD1. V trimming: 6 bases; J trimming: 0 bases; junction bases outside the gene matches: 5. The CDR3 length is 15 residues. The germline CDR1 and CDR2 sequences are MDHEN and SYDVKM. CDR3 sequence (DNA): TGTGCCAGCAGACCGACAGGGACTAGCAATCAGCCCCAGCATTTT. Translation: CASRPTGTSNQPQHF.

The chain employs TRBV11-3 and TRBJ2-3; weak D call: TRBD1 (7 bases). The germline V gene has CDR1 SGHNT and CDR2 YENEEA. The CDR3 has 14 residues. The germline V and J ends were trimmed by 5 bases and 5 bases, with 14 bases remaining between them. The CDR3 loop reads CASSPGGTQDTQYF. The CDR3, as DNA: TGTGCCAGCAGCCCAGGGGGGACACAAGATACGCAGTATTTT.

The CDR3 here is CASSQGLGGPTYGYTF. The CDR3 bases are TGTGCCAGCAGCCAAGGATTAGGAGGACCGACCTATGGCTACACCTTC. The chain uses TRBV4-2 and TRBJ1-2; D uncertain. This CDR3 spans 16 amino acids. Looked up from germline, CDR1 is LGHNA and CDR2 is YNFKEQ. The V end was cut by 1 base, the J end by 4 bases, with 16 bases between.

This rearrangement joins TRBV2 to TRBJ2-3; D gene unclear. This CDR3 contains 14 residues. The germline V gene has CDR1 SNHLY and CDR2 FYNNEI. The V end was cut by 7 bases, the J end by 4 bases, with 15 bases between. CDR3 DNA sequence: TGTGCCAGCATCAGTCGCGGTGTTGCAGATACGCAGTATTTT. As protein: CASISRGVADTQYF.

The chain is built from TRBV7-2 and TRBJ1-2; TRBD1 is a possible D gene (5 bases). Per the germline V gene, CDR1 is SGHTA and CDR2 is FQGNSA. The CDR3 runs to 15 residues. The V end lost 2 bases, the J end lost 8 bases, and 18 bases lay between the germline ends. DNA of the CDR3: TGTGCCAGCAGCTTAAGTAGCGGGGGAGAGGGCGGCTACACCTTC. This gives the protein CASSLSSGGEGGYTF.